The 10 T cell receptor beta chains below all came from one sample that was sequenced in a study of cytomegalovirus exposure and HLA in healthy donors. PCR was performed using 60 Vbeta and 13 Jbeta primers. The method was immunoSEQ multiplex PCR; TCRdb's version includes in-frame clones alone and lacks a portion of them. The sample holds about 150,000 clones, roughly 70% seen once. Sequencing used PBMCs. Receptors were obtained from a man between 25 and 39 years old in good health and CMV-seronegative.

The rearrangement links TRBV28 to TRBJ1-1, with D tentatively TRBD1 (5 bases). The CDR3 sequence is 14 residues long. The germline V and J ends were trimmed by 2 bases and 6 bases, with 13 bases remaining between them. Germline V gene data show CDR1 as MDHEN and CDR2 as SYDVKM. CDR3 coding DNA: TGTGCCAGCAGTTTACCGGGGGTTGTCGCTGAAGCTTTCTTT. Residues: CASSLPGVVAEAFF.

The chain has TRBV19 and TRBJ1-2; D is perhaps TRBD1 (5 bases). Trimming removed 7 bases at V and 2 bases at J, with 23 bases between. Germline-derived CDR1 and CDR2 are LNHDA and SQIVND (reference sequence). This CDR3 contains 17 residues. As DNA, the CDR3 is TGTGCCAGTACCATAACGGGACCCAGGGCGGGAAACTATGGCTACACCTTC. Its protein product is CASTITGPRAGNYGYTF.

This chain connects TRBV28 to TRBJ1-1; D not resolved. V gave up 4 bases and J gave up 12 bases, with 12 bases separating them. CDR3 length: 11 amino acids. The germline gives CDR1 MDHEN, CDR2 SYDVKM. The CDR3 sequence: CASSSGASTFF. In DNA, the CDR3 is TGTGCCAGCAGTTCTGGAGCCTCTACTTTCTTT.

The chain employs TRBV6-1 and TRBJ2-7; D is ambiguous. Germline V gene sequence: CDR1 MNHNS, CDR2 SASEGT. Trimming took 7 bases from V and 1 from J, leaving 11 bases between them. This CDR3 is built from 13 residues. The DNA of the CDR3 is TGTGCCAGCAATCCGAGTTGGTCCTACGAGCAGTACTTC. Protein product: CASNPSWSYEQYF.

The chain recombines TRBV6-5 with TRBJ2-7; 12 bases line up with TRBD2. CDR1 is MNHEY, CDR2 SVGAGI, per germline. The CDR3 length is 16 residues. V shed 0 bases and J 4 bases; nucleotides not matched to a gene: 4. The DNA of the CDR3 is TGTGCCAGCAGTTACTCGACTAGCGGGAGTATTTACGAGCAGTACTTC. Encoded protein: CASSYSTSGSIYEQYF.

This clone occurred once. The chain carries TRBV13 and TRBJ1-3; possible D gene TRBD1, 5 bases. Germline CDR1 and CDR2: PRHDT and FYEKMQ (reference sequence). V gave up 2 bases and J gave up 3 bases, with 11 bases separating them. The CDR3 is made up of 15 amino acids. CDR3 protein: CASSLIGAIGNTIYF. The CDR3 region has the DNA TGTGCCAGCAGCTTAATTGGGGCGATTGGAAACACCATATATTTT.

Only a few counts were recorded for this clone. The chain is built from TRBV27 and TRBJ2-7; D is unclear. Germline assignment: CDR1 MNHEY and CDR2 SMNVEV (reference sequence). The V end lost 6 bases, the J end lost 4 bases, and 7 bases lay between the germline ends. The length of the CDR3 is 11 residues. DNA of the CDR3: TGTGCCAGCAGAAACTCTTACGAGCAGTACTTC. Protein: CASRNSYEQYF.

The chain carries TRBV21-1 and TRBJ1-5. TRBV21-1 is a listed pseudogene. There are 14 residues in the CDR3. The CDR3 DNA reads as TGTGCCAGCAGCAAATCGAGGGGCAATCAGCCCCAGCATTTT. It is translated as CASSKSRGNQPQHF.

V and J are TRBV19 and TRBJ1-5, with D unclear. The germline gives CDR1 LNHDA, CDR2 SQIVND (reference sequence). The V end lost 1 base, the J end lost 0 bases, and 7 bases lay between the germline ends. The CDR3 is 15 amino acids. The CDR3 coding sequence is TGTGCCAGTAGTATAGGTAGTTATAGCAATCAGCCCCAGCATTTT. Its translation: CASSIGSYSNQPQHF.

This CDR3 reads CASRTGSYYGYTF. The DNA for the CDR3 is TGTGCCAGCAGGACAGGGAGCTACTATGGCTACACCTTC. This sequence joins TRBV28 and TRBJ1-2; 7 positions agree with TRBD1. The germline V gene encodes CDR1 MDHEN and CDR2 SYDVKM. This CDR3 contains 13 residues. The V and J ends lost 6 bases and 3 bases, in that order; junction bases with no gene match: 4.